Below, 20 T cell receptor beta chains from the same sample are listed, as sequenced in a study of blood T cell repertoires in COVID-19. Profiled with immunoSEQ multiplex PCR; TCRdb holds only in-frame clones, not every one. Of over 200,000 clones listed, 88% are singletons. Sequencing used peripheral blood. The receptors here all came from a man aged 60-69 years who had recovered from COVID-19.

This chain uses TRBV5-1 with TRBJ1-1; 10 positions agree with TRBD1. Germline trimming cut 3 bases from V and 11 bases from J; bases unmatched to any gene: 4. This CDR3 comprises 12 residues. Germline-derived CDR1 and CDR2 are SGHRS and YFSETQ. CDR3 region: CASSSGTGVAFF. The DNA of the CDR3 is TGCGCCAGCAGCTCCGGGACAGGGGTGGCTTTCTTT.

This clone was detected many times. V is TRBV2 and J is TRBJ2-7; 7 nucleotides line up with TRBD1. The CDR3 consists of 14 residues. Germline assignment: CDR1 SNHLY and CDR2 FYNNEI. With V trimmed by 4 bases and J by 2 bases, 5 bases remained unmatched. The CDR3 coding sequence is TGTGCCAGCAGTGTAATGACAGGGCCCTACGAGCAGTACTTC. Translated, it gives CASSVMTGPYEQYF.

The V gene is TRBV6-5, the J gene TRBJ1-4; 11 bases map to TRBD1. Germline CDR1 is MNHEY and CDR2 is SVGAGI. V lost 6 bases to trimming and J lost 6 bases; unmatched junction nucleotides: 3. The CDR3 consists of 14 residues. The CDR3 bases are TGTGCCAGCAGGGACAGGGGGCGGGATGAAAAACTGTTTTTT. This sequence encodes CASRDRGRDEKLFF.

Only one count was recorded for this clone. V is TRBV7-8 and J is TRBJ1-5; possible D gene TRBD1, 6 bases. Germline V gene sequence: CDR1 SGHVS, CDR2 FQNEAQ. Between the trimmed V and J ends, which lost 3 bases and 7 bases, there was a span of 16 bases. The CDR3 is made up of 15 amino acids. The CDR3 spells CASSLGLAQGQPQHF. The DNA of the CDR3 is TGTGCCAGCAGCTTGGGCCTGGCACAGGGACAGCCCCAGCATTTT.

The J gene is TRBJ2-2, the V gene TRBV9; the D gene is possibly TRBD1 (6 bases). With 0 bases removed from V and 7 bases from J, the gap between germline ends came to 10 bases. The CDR3 covers 14 residues. From germline, CDR1 is SGDLS and CDR2 YYNGEE. As DNA, the CDR3 is TGTGCCAGCAGCGTAGCACAGGGTGGCGGGGAGCTGTTTTTT. This gives the protein CASSVAQGGGELFF.

This clone appeared once. V and J are TRBV12-3 or TRBV12-4 and TRBJ1-2; D gene uncertain. The CDR3 has 11 amino acids. V lost 3 bases and J 7 bases, leaving 6 bases between the germline ends. CDR3 in DNA: TGTGCCAGCAGTTTTGGGCTTGGCTACACCTTC. Its translation is CASSFGLGYTF.

The J gene is TRBJ1-1, the V gene TRBV19; tentative D call: TRBD1 (5 bases). Germline V CDR1 and CDR2: LNHDA, SQIVND (reference sequence). Trimming shortened V by 9 bases and J by 11 bases, and 13 bases separated the two germline ends. The CDR3 is made up of 10 amino acids. CDR3 in amino acids: CASYGGSAFF. As DNA, the CDR3 is TGTGCCAGCTATGGGGGGTCGGCTTTCTTT.

The chain recombines TRBV6-5 with TRBJ1-2; D is unclear. Per the germline V gene, CDR1 is MNHEY and CDR2 is SVGAGI. V gave up 2 bases and J gave up 6 bases, with 13 bases separating them. This CDR3 comprises 14 residues. CDR3 in amino acids: CASSYASGNDGYTF. As DNA, the CDR3 is TGTGCCAGCAGTTACGCGTCGGGAAACGATGGCTACACCTTC.

The chain employs TRBV19 and TRBJ1-5; 8 nucleotides agree with TRBD1. This CDR3 has 16 residues. The junction had 9 bases not matched to a gene; V was cut back by 4 bases and J by 4 bases. Germline V lookup: CDR1 LNHDA, CDR2 SQIVND (reference sequence). CDR3 protein: CASSRYGQGANQPQHF. CDR3 DNA sequence: TGTGCCAGTAGTAGATACGGACAGGGAGCAAATCAGCCCCAGCATTTT.

The rearrangement joins TRBV5-1 to TRBJ1-3, with a weak D call TRBD1 (5 bases). Trimming pared 0 bases from V and 4 bases from J, leaving 8 bases between. CDR1 and CDR2 (germline): SGHRS, YFSETQ. There are 14 residues in the CDR3. For the CDR3, the DNA is TGCGCCAGCAGCTTGGGCCGACAGGGAAACACCATATATTTT. Residues: CASSLGRQGNTIYF.

The chain carries TRBV27 and TRBJ2-7, with 8 positions matching TRBD1. CDR3 length: 16 amino acids. Unmatched junction bases numbered 13, after V lost 5 bases and J lost 4 bases. Per the germline V gene, CDR1 is MNHEY and CDR2 is SMNVEV (reference sequence). The CDR3 DNA sequence: TGTGCCAGCAGTGCATATCTAGGACAGGGAACATACGAGCAGTACTTC. This encodes CASSAYLGQGTYEQYF.

The chain carries TRBV21-1 and TRBJ2-4; TRBD2, as called in the table, went unchecked against the DNA. TRBV21-1 is a recognized pseudogene. The CDR3 spans 17 residues. CDR3 protein: CAFPGTSGVLAKNIQYF. CDR3 sequence (DNA): TGTGCCTTTCCCGGGACTAGCGGGGTCCTAGCCAAAAACATTCAGTACTTC.

The chain has TRBV6-2 or TRBV6-3 and TRBJ2-1, with D possibly being TRBD1 (6 bases). Trimming took 5 bases from V and 0 from J, leaving 11 bases between them. The CDR3 consists of 15 residues. Germline V CDR1 and CDR2: MNHEY, SVGEGT. This CDR3 is CASSRGTTSYNEQFF. The CDR3 region has the DNA TGTGCCAGCAGTAGGGGGACCACCTCCTACAATGAGCAGTTCTTC.

The CDR3 reads CASSPLGTRQETQYF. DNA for the CDR3: TGTGCCAGCAGTCCCCTAGGGACTAGACAAGAGACCCAGTACTTC. The V call is TRBV6-5, the J call TRBJ2-5, with 8 bases aligning to TRBD2. Unmatched junction bases numbered 7, after V lost 5 bases and J lost 2 bases. The CDR3 consists of 15 residues. CDR1 and CDR2 (germline): MNHEY, SVGAGI.

V is TRBV5-4 and J is TRBJ1-2; D perhaps matches TRBD1 (5 bases). Germline CDR1 and CDR2: SGHNT and YYREEE (reference sequence). The CDR3 extends over 12 amino acids. The germline V and J ends were trimmed by 5 bases and 6 bases, with 11 bases remaining between them. CDR3 in DNA: TGTGCCAGCAGTACTGGGGGGGATGGCTACACCTTC. Protein sequence: CASSTGGDGYTF.

V and J are TRBV5-1 and TRBJ1-2; D remains ambiguous. Germline V lookup: CDR1 SGHRS, CDR2 YFSETQ. V was shortened by 0 bases and J by 4 bases, with 4 bases between the two germline ends. The CDR3 covers 12 residues. CDR3 sequence reads: CASSLAGYGYTF. Here the CDR3 DNA reads TGCGCCAGCAGCTTGGCCGGCTATGGCTACACCTTC.

The chain joins TRBV6-5 to TRBJ2-7, with 13 bases fitting TRBD2. The CDR3 has 15 amino acids. Germline trimming cut 6 bases from V and 6 bases from J; bases unmatched to any gene: 8. CDR1 and CDR2 (germline): MNHEY, SVGAGI. The CDR3 sequence is CASRPTSGGGSEQYF. CDR3 nucleotides: TGTGCCAGCAGGCCTACTAGCGGGGGGGGCTCCGAGCAGTACTTC.

The chain joins TRBV6-6 to TRBJ1-2, with unresolved D. This CDR3 has 14 residues. Trimming shortened V by 7 bases and J by 3 bases, and 15 bases separated the two germline ends. CDR1 is MNHNY and CDR2 is SVGAGI in the germline V gene (reference sequence). CDR3 region: CASIMVPQDYGYTF. The DNA for the CDR3 is TGTGCCAGCATTATGGTTCCCCAGGACTATGGCTACACCTTC.

The J gene is TRBJ2-1, the V gene TRBV6-5; tentative D call: TRBD2 (5 bases). Germline CDR1 and CDR2: MNHEY and SVGAGI. With 4 bases removed from V and 1 base from J, the gap between germline ends came to 8 bases. The CDR3 is 14 amino acids. In DNA, the CDR3 is TGTGCCAGCAGTTCCGAGGGTTCCTACAATGAGCAGTTCTTC. It is translated as CASSSEGSYNEQFF.

The count of this clone is one. The V gene is TRBV9, the J gene TRBJ1-2; 7 bases align to TRBD1. CDR1 and CDR2 (germline): SGDLS, YYNGEE. The ends lost 4 bases at V and 3 bases at J; junction bases unmatched: 6. The CDR3 consists of 14 residues. CDR3 amino acids: CASSPGGLDYGYTF. As DNA, the CDR3 is TGTGCCAGCAGCCCAGGGGGGCTGGACTATGGCTACACCTTC.